This TCR beta chain was captured by sequencing in a study of post-analysis software for immune sequencing data. For the study at large: The courses of disease that were included comprised relapsing-remitting, secondary progressive and progressive-relapsing multiple sclerosis. The study, taken as a whole, reports: In patients, about 5 TRBV segments were more frequent than in controls, with TRBV5-6, TRBV5-1 and TRBV20-1 among them.

Presence of unique molecular identifiers characterized the TCR beta cDNA libraries. Using its own MiXCR run on the PCR reads, TCRdb lists one record per CDR3 protein. The sample yields 250,000 to 300,000 distinct CDR3 sequences, 36% seen once. This clonotype has more than one count but fewer than ten. The target antigen is unknown. The germline V gene has CDR1 SQVTM and CDR2 ANQGSEA. The CDR3 totals 12 residues. V lost 6 bases and J lost 4, with 10 bases in between. Sequenced: blood. This receptor was taken from a girl under 18 with multiple sclerosis. The chain combines TRBV29-1 with TRBJ1-3; TRBD1 might be the D (6 bases). The CDR3 loop reads CSVRGSGNTIYF. CDR3 coding DNA: TGCAGCGTCAGGGGATCGGGAAACACCATATATTTT.